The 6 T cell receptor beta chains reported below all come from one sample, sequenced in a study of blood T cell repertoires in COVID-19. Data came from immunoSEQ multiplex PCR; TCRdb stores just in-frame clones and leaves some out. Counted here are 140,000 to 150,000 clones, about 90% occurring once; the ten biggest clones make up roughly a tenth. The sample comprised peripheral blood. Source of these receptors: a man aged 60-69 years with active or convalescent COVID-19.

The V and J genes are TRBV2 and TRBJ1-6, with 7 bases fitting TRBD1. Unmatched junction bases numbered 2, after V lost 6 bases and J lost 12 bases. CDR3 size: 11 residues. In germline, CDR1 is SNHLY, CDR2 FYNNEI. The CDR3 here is CASRQGGPLHF. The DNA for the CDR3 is TGTGCCAGCAGGCAGGGGGGACCCCTCCACTTT.

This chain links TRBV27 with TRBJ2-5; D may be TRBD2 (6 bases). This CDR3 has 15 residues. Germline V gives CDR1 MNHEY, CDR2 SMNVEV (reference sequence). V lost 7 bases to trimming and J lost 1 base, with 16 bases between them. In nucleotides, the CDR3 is TGTGCCAGCAAATTCGGGGGAGCCTCCCAAGAGACCCAGTACTTC. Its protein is CASKFGGASQETQYF.

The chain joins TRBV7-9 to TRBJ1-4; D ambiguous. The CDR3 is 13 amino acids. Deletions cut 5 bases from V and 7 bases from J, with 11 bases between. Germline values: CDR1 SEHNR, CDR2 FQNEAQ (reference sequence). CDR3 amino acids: CASSRSLGEKLFF. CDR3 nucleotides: TGTGCCAGCAGCCGCAGCCTAGGTGAAAAACTGTTTTTT.

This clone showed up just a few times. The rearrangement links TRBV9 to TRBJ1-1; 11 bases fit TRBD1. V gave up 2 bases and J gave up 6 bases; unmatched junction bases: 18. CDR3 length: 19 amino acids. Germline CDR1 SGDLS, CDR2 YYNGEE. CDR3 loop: CASSVEGLFGTGGLAEAFF. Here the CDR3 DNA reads TGTGCCAGCAGCGTTGAGGGGTTGTTCGGGACAGGGGGATTGGCTGAAGCTTTCTTT.

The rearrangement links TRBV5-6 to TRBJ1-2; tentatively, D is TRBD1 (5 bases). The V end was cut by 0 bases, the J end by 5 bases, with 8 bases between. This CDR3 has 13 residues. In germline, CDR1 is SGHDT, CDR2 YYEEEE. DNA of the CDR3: TGTGCCAGCAGCTTGGAACGGGGGTATGGCTACACCTTC. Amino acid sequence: CASSLERGYGYTF.

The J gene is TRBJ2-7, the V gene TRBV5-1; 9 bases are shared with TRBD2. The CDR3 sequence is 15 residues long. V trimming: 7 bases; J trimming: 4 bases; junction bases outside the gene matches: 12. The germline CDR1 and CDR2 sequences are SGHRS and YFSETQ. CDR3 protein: CASSGSFAGGYEQYF. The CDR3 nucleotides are TGCGCCAGCTCCGGCTCTTTCGCGGGAGGGTACGAGCAGTACTTC.